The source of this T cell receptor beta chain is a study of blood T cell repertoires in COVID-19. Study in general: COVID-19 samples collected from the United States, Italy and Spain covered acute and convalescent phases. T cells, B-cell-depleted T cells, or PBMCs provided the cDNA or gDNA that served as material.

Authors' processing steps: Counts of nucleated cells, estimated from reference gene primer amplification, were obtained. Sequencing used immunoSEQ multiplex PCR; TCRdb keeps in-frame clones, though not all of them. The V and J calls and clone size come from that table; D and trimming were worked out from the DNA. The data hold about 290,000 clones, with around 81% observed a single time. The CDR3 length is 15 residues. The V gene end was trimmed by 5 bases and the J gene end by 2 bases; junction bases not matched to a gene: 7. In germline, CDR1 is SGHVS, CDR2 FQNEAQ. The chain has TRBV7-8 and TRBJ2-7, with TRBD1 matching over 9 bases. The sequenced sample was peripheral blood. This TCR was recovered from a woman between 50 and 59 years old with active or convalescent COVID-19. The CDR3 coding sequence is TGTGCCAGCAGCACCGGGACAGGGATTCCCTACGAGCAGTACTTC. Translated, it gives CASSTGTGIPYEQYF.